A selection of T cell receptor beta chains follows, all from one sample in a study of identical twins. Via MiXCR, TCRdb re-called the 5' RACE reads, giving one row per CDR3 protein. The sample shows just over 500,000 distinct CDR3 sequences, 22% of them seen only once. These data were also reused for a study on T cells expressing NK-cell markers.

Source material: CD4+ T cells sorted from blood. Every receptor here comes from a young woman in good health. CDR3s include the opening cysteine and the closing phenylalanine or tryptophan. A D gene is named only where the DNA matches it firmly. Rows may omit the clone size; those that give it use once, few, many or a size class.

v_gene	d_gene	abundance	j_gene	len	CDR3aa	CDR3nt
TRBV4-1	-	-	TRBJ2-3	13	CASSQATPLTQYF	TGCGCCAGCAGCCAAGCAACCCCTTTGACGCAGTATTTT
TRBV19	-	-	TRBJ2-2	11	CASSGAGERFF	TGTGCCAGTAGTGGGGCCGGGGAGCGGTTTTTT
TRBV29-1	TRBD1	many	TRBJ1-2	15	CSVMLRGQGNYGYTF	TGCAGCGTAATGCTCAGAGGACAGGGAAACTATGGCTACACCTTC
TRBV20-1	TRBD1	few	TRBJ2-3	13	CSAYLIQGDTQYF	TGCAGTGCCTACCTTATACAGGGGGATACGCAGTATTTT
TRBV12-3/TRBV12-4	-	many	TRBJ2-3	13	CASSLLLLNTQYF	TGTGCCAGCAGTTTACTACTTTTGAATACGCAGTATTTT
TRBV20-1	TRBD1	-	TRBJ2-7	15	CSARAPRTGPYEQYF	TGCAGTGCTAGAGCCCCCCGGACAGGGCCCTACGAGCAGTACTTC
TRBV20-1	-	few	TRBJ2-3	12	CSAPIQTDTQYF	TGCAGTGCCCCGATTCAGACAGATACGCAGTATTTT
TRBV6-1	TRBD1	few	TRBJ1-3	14	CASNQGASGNTIYF	TGTGCCAGCAACCAGGGGGCCTCTGGAAACACCATATATTTT
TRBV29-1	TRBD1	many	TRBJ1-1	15	CSVGDRGSMNTEAFF	TGCAGCGTTGGAGACAGGGGGTCGATGAACACTGAAGCTTTCTTT
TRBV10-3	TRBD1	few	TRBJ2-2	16	CAISAWTGSNTGELFF	TGTGCCATCAGTGCCTGGACAGGCTCGAACACCGGGGAGCTGTTTTTT
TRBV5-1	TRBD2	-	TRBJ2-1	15	CASSSSGGFHNEQFF	TGCGCCAGCAGCTCTAGCGGGGGCTTTCACAATGAGCAGTTCTTC
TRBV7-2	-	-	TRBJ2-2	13	CASSFFDTGELFF	TGTGCCAGCAGCTTTTTCGACACCGGGGAGCTGTTTTTT
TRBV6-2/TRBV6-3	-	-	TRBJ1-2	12	CASSLSASGYTF	TGTGCCAGCAGTTTATCGGCTTCGGGCTACACCTTC
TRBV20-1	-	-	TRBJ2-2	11	CSARVPGELFF	TGCAGTGCTAGAGTCCCCGGGGAGCTGTTTTTT
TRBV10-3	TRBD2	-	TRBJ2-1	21	CAISPLFQRERLAGRGGEQFF	TGTGCCATCAGTCCCCTCTTCCAGCGGGAAAGACTAGCGGGCAGAGGAGGGGAGCAGTTCTTC
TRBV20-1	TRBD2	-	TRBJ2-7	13	CSAGTSDSYEQYF	TGCAGTGCCGGGACTAGCGACTCCTACGAGCAGTACTTC
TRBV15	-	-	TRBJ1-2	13	CATSRDTNYGYTF	TGTGCCACCAGCAGGGACACTAACTATGGCTACACCTTC
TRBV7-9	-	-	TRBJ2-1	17	CASSLYILRGTGNEQFF	TGTGCCAGCAGCCTCTATATCCTCCGGGGAACCGGCAATGAGCAGTTCTTC
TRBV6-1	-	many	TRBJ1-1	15	CASSEADRPATEAFF	TGTGCCAGCAGTGAAGCGGATCGCCCGGCCACTGAAGCTTTCTTT
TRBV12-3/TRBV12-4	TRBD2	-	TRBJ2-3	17	CASSVPGERGSEGTQYF	TGTGCCAGCAGTGTGCCCGGGGAGCGGGGGAGCGAGGGTACGCAGTATTTT
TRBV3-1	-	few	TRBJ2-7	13	CASSQRVLYEQYF	TGTGCCAGCAGCCAAAGGGTCCTTTACGAGCAGTACTTC
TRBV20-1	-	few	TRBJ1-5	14	CSASSGMWNQPQHF	TGCAGTGCTAGTTCTGGGATGTGGAATCAGCCCCAGCATTTT
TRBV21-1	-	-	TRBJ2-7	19	CASSKPTSGRPRGSYEQYF	TGTGCCAGCAGCAAACCGACTAGCGGGAGGCCCCGAGGCTCCTACGAGCAGTACTTC
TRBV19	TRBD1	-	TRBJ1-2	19	CASSIYRGRGIVTTYGYTF	TGTGCCAGTAGTATTTACAGGGGGCGCGGTATCGTCACCACTTATGGCTACACCTTC
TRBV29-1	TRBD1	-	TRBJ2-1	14	CSVQAGTGTNEQFF	TGCAGCGTCCAAGCCGGGACAGGGACGAATGAGCAGTTCTTC
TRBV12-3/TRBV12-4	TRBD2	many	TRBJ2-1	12	CASNSGFDEQFF	TGTGCCAGCAATAGCGGGTTTGATGAGCAGTTCTTC